The T cell receptor beta chain described here comes from a study of T cell clones after liver transplantation. Across the study: In this trial, immunosuppression withdrawal was attempted within 2 years of liver transplant. General observations from the study: Circulating graft-donor-reactive CD4 TCRbeta sequences fell significantly post-transplant in 5 of 8 subjects. Low donor cell numbers restricted donor-reactive repertoire measurement in two subjects.

Sequencing used immunoSEQ multiplex PCR; TCRdb keeps in-frame clones, though not all of them. The sample records tens of thousands of clones, about four fifths being singletons. The germline V gene has CDR1 MNHNS and CDR2 SASEGT. The CDR3 is 14 amino acids. Between the trimmed V and J ends, which lost 3 bases and 4 bases, there was a span of 13 bases. Worth noting for this clone: What it binds is not known.

Here the sequenced sample was CD4+ T cells from blood, taken 12 months after liver transplant. The receptor's source is a human patient who received a liver transplant. Among the T cells, some may be from the graft donor. This chain joins TRBV6-1 and TRBJ2-7, with no clear D. The CDR3 DNA sequence: TGTGCCAGCAGTGAGCTACTGGGTCCTTACGAGCAGTACTTC. Protein sequence: CASSELLGPYEQYF.